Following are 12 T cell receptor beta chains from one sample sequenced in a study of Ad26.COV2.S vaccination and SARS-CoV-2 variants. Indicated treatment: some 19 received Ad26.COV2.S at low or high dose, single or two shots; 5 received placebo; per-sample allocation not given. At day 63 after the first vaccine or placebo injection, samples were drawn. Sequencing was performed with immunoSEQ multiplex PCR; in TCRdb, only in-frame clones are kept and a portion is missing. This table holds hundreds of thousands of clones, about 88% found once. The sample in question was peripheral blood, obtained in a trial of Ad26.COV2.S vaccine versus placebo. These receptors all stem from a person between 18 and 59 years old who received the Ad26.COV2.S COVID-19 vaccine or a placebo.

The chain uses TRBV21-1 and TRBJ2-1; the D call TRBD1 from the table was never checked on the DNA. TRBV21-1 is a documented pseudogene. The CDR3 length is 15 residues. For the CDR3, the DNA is TGTGCCAGCAGCAAAGAGCCAGGGGCCTACAATGAGCAGTTCTTC. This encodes CASSKEPGAYNEQFF.

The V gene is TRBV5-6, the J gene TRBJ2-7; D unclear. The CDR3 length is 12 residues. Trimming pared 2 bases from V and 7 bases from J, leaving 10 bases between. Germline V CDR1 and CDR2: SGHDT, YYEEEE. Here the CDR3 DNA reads TGTGCCAGCAGCTTATTCATGGGGGAGCAGTACTTC. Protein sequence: CASSLFMGEQYF.

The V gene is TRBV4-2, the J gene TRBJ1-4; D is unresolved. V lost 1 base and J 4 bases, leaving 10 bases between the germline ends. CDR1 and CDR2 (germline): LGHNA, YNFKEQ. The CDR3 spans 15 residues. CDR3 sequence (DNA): TGTGCCAGCAGCCAAGTCGGCGTGAATAATGAAAAACTGTTTTTT. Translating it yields CASSQVGVNNEKLFF.

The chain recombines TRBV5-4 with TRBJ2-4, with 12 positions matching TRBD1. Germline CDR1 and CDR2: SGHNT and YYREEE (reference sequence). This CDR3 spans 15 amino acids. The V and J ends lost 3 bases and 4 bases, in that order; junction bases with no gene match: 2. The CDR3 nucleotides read TGTGCCAGCAGCTGGGACAGGGGGCTGAAAAACATTCAGTACTTC. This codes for CASSWDRGLKNIQYF. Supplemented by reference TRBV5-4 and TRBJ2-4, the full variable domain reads ETGVTQSPTHLIKTRGQQVTLRCSSQSGHNTVSWYQQALGQGPQFIFQYYREEENGRGNFPPRFSGLQFPNYSSELNVNALELDDSALYLCASSWDRGLKNIQYFGAGTRLSVL.

CDR3 nucleotides: TGCGCCAGCAGCCAACTCCCTAGCGGGAGGTTCCCTTACGAGCAGTACGTC. As protein: CASSQLPSGRFPYEQYV. J is TRBJ2-7 and V is TRBV4-1, with 11 bases fitting TRBD2. Unmatched junction bases numbered 10, after V lost 2 bases and J lost 4 bases. The V gene's germline CDR1 is MGHRA and CDR2 YSYEKL. There are 17 residues in the CDR3.

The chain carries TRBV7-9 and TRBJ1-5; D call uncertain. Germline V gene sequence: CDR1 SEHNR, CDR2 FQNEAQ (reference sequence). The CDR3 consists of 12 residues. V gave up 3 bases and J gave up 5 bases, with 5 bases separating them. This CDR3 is CASSLEYQPQHF. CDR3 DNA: TGTGCCAGCAGCTTGGAATATCAGCCCCAGCATTTT.

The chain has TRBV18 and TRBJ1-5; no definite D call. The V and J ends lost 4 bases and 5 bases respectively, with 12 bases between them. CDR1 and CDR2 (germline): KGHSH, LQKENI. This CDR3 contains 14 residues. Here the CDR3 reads CASSLVNEDQPQHF. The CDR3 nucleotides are TGTGCCAGCTCACTCGTGAATGAGGATCAGCCCCAGCATTTT.

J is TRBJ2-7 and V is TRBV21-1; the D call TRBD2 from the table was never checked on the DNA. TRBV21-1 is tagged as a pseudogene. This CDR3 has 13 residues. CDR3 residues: CASTRPSSYEQYV. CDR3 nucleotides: TGTGCCAGCACTAGACCCAGCTCCTACGAGCAGTACGTC.

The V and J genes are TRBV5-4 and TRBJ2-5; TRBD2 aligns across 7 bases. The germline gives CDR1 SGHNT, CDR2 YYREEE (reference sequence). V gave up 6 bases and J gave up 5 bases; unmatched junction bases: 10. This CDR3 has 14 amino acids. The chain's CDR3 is CASTNRGLLETQYF. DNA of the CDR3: TGTGCCAGCACCAACCGGGGACTACTTGAGACCCAGTACTTC.

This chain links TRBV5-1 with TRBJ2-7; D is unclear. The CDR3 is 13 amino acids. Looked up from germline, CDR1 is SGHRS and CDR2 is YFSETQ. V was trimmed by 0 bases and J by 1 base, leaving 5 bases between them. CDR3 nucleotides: TGCGCCAGCAGCTTGGCCCCTTCCTACGAGCAGTACGTC. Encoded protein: CASSLAPSYEQYV.

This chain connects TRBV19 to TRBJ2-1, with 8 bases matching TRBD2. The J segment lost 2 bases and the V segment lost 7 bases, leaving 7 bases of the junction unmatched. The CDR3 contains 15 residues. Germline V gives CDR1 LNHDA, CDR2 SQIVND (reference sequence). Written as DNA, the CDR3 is TGTGCCAGTACGCCGCGGGGGGTAGCCTACAATGAGCAGTTCTTC. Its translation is CASTPRGVAYNEQFF.

The chain's CDR3 is CASSLSIGGGGIYF. CDR3 coding DNA: TGTGCCAGCAGTTTATCCATCGGGGGGGGCGGCATATATTTT. The chain joins TRBV28 to TRBJ1-3; D is perhaps TRBD1 (6 bases). The V gene lost 1 base and the J gene lost 12 bases, with 16 bases spanning the gap. Germline lookup yields CDR1 MDHEN and CDR2 SYDVKM. The CDR3 is 14 amino acids.